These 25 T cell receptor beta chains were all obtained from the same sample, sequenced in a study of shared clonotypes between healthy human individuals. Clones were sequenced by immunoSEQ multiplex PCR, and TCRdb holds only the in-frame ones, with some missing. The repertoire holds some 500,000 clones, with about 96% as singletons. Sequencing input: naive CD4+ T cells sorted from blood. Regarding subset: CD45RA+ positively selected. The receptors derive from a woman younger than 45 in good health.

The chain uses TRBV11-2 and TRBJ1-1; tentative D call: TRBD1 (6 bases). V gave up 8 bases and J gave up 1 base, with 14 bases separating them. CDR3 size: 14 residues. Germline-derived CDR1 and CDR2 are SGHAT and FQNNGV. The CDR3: CASDQGRQNTEAFF. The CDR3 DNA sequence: TGTGCCAGCGATCAGGGGCGACAGAACACTGAAGCTTTCTTT.

The DNA of the CDR3 is TGTGCCAGCAGCTTGGTTCCACCCCCCTTTTCGTCTCCCGGAGCTTTCTTT. Amino acid sequence: CASSLVPPPFSSPGAFF. The V and J genes are TRBV5-5 and TRBJ1-1; D is ambiguous. CDR3 size: 17 residues. V was cut by 0 bases and J by 10 bases, with 25 bases left in between. The germline gives CDR1 SGHKS, CDR2 YYEKEE (reference sequence).

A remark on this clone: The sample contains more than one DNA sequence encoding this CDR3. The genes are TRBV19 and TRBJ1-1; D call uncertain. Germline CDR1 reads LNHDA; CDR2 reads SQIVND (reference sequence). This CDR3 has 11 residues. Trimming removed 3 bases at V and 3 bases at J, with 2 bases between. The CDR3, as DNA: TGTGCCAGTAGTATCTACACTGAAGCTTTCTTT. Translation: CASSIYTEAFF.

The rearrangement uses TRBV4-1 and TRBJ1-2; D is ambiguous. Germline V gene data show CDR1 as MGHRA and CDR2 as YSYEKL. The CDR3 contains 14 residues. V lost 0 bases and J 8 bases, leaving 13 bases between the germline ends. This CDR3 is CASSQDEGGEGYTF. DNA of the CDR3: TGCGCCAGCAGCCAAGATGAGGGTGGGGAAGGCTACACCTTC.

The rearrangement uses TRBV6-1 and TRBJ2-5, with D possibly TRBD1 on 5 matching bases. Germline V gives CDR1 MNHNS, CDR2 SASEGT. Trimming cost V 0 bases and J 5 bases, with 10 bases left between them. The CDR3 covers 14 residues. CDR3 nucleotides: TGTGCCAGCAGTGAAGCTGGCAGGGTGGAGACCCAGTACTTC. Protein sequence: CASSEAGRVETQYF.

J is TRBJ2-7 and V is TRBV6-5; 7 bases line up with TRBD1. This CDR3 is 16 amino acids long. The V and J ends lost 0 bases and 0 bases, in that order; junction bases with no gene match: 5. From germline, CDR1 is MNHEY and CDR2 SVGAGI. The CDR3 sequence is CASSYSGTVLSYEQYF. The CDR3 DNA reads TGTGCCAGCAGTTACTCTGGGACAGTGCTCTCCTACGAGCAGTACTTC.

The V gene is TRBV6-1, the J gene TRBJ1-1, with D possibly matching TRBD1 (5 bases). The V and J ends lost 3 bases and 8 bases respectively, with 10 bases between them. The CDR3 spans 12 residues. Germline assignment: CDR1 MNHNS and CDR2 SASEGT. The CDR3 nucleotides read TGTGCCAGCAGTGACCGGGCAGGGGAAGCTTTCTTT. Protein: CASSDRAGEAFF.

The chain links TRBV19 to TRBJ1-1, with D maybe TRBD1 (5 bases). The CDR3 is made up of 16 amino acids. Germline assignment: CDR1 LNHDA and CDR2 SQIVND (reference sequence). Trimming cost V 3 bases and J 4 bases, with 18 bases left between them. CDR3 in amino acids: CASSIRGGRAGTEAFF. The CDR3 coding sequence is TGTGCCAGTAGTATTAGGGGAGGCAGGGCGGGCACTGAAGCTTTCTTT.

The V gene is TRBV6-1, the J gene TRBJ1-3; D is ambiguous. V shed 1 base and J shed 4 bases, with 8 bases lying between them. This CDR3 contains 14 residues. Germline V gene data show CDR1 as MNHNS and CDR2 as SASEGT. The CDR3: CASSEGWAGNTIYF. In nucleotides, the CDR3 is TGTGCCAGCAGTGAAGGGTGGGCGGGAAACACCATATATTTT.

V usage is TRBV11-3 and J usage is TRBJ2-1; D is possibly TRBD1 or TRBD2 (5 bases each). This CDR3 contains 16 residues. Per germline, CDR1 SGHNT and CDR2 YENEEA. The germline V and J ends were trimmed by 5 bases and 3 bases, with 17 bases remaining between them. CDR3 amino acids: CASSATGTLSYNEQFF. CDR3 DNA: TGTGCCAGCAGCGCAACCGGGACCTTGAGCTACAATGAGCAGTTCTTC. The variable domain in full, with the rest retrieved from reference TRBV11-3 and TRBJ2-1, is EAGVVQSPRYKIIEKKQPVAFWCNPISGHNTLYWYLQNLGQGPELLIRYENEEAVDDSQLPKDRFSAERLKGVDSTLKIQPAELGDSAVYLCASSATGTLSYNEQFFGPGTRLTVL.

CDR3 amino acids: CASSSEEDRASSSSYEQYF. For the CDR3, the DNA is TGTGCCAGCAGTTCCGAGGAGGACAGGGCATCGTCTAGCTCCTACGAGCAGTACTTC. The rearrangement joins TRBV12-1 to TRBJ2-7; TRBD1, the table's D call, lacks a check against the DNA. TRBV12-1 is a pseudogene segment. CDR3 length equals 19 residues.

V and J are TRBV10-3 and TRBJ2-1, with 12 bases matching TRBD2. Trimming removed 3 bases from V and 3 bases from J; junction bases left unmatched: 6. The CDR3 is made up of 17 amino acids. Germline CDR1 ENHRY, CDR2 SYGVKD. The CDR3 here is CAISDPTSGRFYNEQFF. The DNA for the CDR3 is TGTGCCATCAGTGACCCGACTAGCGGGAGATTCTACAATGAGCAGTTCTTC.

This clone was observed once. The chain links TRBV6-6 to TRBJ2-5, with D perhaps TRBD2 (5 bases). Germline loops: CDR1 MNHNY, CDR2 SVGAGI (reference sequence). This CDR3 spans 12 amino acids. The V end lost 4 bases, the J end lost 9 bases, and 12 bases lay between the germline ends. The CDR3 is CASSFGAGAQYF. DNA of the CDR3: TGTGCCAGCAGTTTCGGTGCGGGTGCCCAGTACTTC.

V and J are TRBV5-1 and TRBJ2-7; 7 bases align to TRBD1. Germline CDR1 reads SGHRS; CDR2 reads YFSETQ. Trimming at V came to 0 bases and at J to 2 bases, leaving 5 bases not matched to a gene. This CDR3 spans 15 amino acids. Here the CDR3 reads CASSLEEQGPYEQYF. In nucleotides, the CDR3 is TGCGCCAGCAGCTTGGAGGAACAGGGGCCCTACGAGCAGTACTTC.

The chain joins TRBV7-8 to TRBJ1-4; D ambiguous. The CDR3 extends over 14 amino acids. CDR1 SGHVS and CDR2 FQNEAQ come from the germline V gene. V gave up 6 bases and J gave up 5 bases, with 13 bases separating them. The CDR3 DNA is TGTGCCAGCAGTCGGCAGTCCTTGAATGAAAAACTGTTTTTT. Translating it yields CASSRQSLNEKLFF.

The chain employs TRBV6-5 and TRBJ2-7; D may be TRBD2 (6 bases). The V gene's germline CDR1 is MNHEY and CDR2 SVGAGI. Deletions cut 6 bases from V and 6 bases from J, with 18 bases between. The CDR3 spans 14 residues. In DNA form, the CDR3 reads TGTGCCAGCAGGCTAGGAGGGGTCAAGGCCGAGCAGTACTTC. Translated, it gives CASRLGGVKAEQYF.

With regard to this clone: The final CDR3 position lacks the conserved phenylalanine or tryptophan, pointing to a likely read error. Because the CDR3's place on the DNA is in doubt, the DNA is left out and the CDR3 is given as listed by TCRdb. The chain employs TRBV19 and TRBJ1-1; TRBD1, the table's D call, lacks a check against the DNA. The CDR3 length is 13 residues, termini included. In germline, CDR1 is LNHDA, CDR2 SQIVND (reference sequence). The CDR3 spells CASSMGNTGAVFV.

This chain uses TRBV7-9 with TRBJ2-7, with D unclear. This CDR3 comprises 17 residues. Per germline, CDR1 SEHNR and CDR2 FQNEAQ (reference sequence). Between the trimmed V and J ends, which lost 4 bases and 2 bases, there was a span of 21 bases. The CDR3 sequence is CASSYQSGQPNTYEQYF. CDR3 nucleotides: TGTGCCAGCAGCTACCAGTCGGGCCAGCCAAACACCTACGAGCAGTACTTC. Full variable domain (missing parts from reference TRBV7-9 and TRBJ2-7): DTGVSQNPRHKITKRGQNVTFRCDPISEHNRLYWYRQTLGQGPEFLTYFQNEAQLEKSRLLSDRFSAERPKGSFSTLEIQRTEQGDSAMYLCASSYQSGQPNTYEQYFGPGTRLTVT.

CDR3 region: CASSVFHGDRITGELFF. DNA for the CDR3: TGTGCCAGCAGCGTGTTTCACGGGGACAGGATCACCGGGGAGCTGTTTTTT. The rearrangement joins TRBV5-4 to TRBJ2-2; 8 bases are shared with TRBD1. CDR3 length: 17 residues. Germline V CDR1 and CDR2: SGHNT, YYREEE (reference sequence). After removal of 4 bases from V and 4 bases from J, the junction contained 12 bases not matched to a gene.

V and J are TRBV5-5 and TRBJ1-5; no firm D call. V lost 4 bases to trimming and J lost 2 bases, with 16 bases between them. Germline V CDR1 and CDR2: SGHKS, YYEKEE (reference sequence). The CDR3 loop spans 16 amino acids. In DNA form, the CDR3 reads TGTGCCAGCAGCCGAGGGTGGGATTCGCGCAATCAGCCCCAGCATTTT. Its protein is CASSRGWDSRNQPQHF.

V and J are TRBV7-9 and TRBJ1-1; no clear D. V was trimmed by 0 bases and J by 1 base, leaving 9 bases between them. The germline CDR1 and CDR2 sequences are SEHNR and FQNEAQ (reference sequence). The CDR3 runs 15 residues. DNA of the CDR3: TGTGCCAGCAGCTTAGCCCCTCAAGGGAACACTGAAGCTTTCTTT. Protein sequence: CASSLAPQGNTEAFF.

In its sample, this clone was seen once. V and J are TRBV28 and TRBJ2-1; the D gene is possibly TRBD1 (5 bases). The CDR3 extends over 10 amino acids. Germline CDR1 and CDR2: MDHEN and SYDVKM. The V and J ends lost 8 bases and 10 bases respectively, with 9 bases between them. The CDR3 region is CASGRGEQFF. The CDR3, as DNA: TGTGCCAGCGGTAGGGGAGAGCAGTTCTTC.

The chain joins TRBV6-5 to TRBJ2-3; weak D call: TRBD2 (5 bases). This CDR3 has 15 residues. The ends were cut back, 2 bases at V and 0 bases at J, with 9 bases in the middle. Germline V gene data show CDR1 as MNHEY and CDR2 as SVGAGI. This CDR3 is CASSYEGISTDTQYF. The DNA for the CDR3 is TGTGCCAGCAGTTACGAGGGCATTAGCACAGATACGCAGTATTTT.

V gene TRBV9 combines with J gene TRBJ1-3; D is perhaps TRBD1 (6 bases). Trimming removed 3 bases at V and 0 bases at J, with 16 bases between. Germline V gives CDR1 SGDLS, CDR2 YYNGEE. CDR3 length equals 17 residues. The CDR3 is CASSAMTGRNSGNTIYF. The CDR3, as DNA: TGTGCCAGCAGCGCCATGACAGGAAGAAACTCTGGAAACACCATATATTTT.

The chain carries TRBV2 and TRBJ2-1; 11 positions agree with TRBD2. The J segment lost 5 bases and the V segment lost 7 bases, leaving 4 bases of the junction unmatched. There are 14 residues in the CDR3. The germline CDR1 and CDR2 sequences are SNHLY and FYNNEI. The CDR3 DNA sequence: TGTGCCAGCACGCTGACTAGCGGGAACAATGAGCAGTTCTTC. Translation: CASTLTSGNNEQFF.